The 11 T cell receptor beta chains reported below all come from one sample, sequenced in a study of blood T cell repertoires in COVID-19. The data were produced by immunoSEQ multiplex PCR, yet TCRdb's version contains in-frame clones alone and is incomplete. The sample has 120,000 or so clones, 84% seen once. The sequenced sample was peripheral blood. These receptor sequences come from a woman aged 25 to 39 who had recovered from COVID-19.

The chain carries TRBV7-2 and TRBJ2-3; no definite D call. Germline loops: CDR1 SGHTA, CDR2 FQGNSA. The CDR3 length is 14 residues. Trimming shortened V by 4 bases and J by 0 bases, and 8 bases separated the two germline ends. DNA for the CDR3: TGTGCCAGCAGCTCTTATACTAGCACAGATACGCAGTATTTT. Translation gives CASSSYTSTDTQYF.

DNA of the CDR3: TGTGCCAGCAGTCAGGGGCAGTACTACACCTTC. The encoded protein is CASSQGQYYTF. The chain uses TRBV6-5 and TRBJ1-2; a weak D match, TRBD1 (6 bases). Germline-derived CDR1 and CDR2 are MNHEY and SVGAGI. Trimming shortened V by 5 bases and J by 10 bases, and 11 bases separated the two germline ends. The length of the CDR3 is 11 residues.

The gene calls are TRBV7-8 and TRBJ1-1; D not resolved. The CDR3 has 16 residues. CDR1 is SGHVS, CDR2 FQNEAQ, per germline. Trimming removed 1 base from V and 0 bases from J, with 12 bases in between. The DNA of the CDR3 is TGTGCCAGCAGCTTAGTTAGTCCCAATTTGAACACTGAAGCTTTCTTT. It codes for CASSLVSPNLNTEAFF. Complete variable domain (other parts from reference TRBV7-8 and TRBJ1-1): GAGVSQSPRYKVAKRGQDVALRCDPISGHVSLFWYQQALGQGPEFLTYFQNEAQLDKSGLPSDRFFAERPEGSVSTLKIQRTQQEDSAVYLCASSLVSPNLNTEAFFGQGTRLTVV.

This sequence joins TRBV5-1 and TRBJ2-3; 10 bases map to TRBD1. The trim removed 4 bases at V and 2 bases at J, leaving 4 bases unmatched. The CDR3 runs to 15 residues. CDR1 is SGHRS and CDR2 is YFSETQ in the germline V gene. The DNA of the CDR3 is TGCGCCAGCAGCCCGGGACAGGGGCCCACAGATACGCAGTATTTT. This gives the protein CASSPGQGPTDTQYF. The variable domain in full, completed from reference TRBV5-1 and TRBJ2-3, reads KAGVTQTPRYLIKTRGQQVTLSCSPISGHRSVSWYQQTPGQGLQFLFEYFSETQRNKGNFPGRFSGRQFSNSRSEMNVSTLELGDSALYLCASSPGQGPTDTQYFGPGTRLTVL.

The gene calls are TRBV6-6 and TRBJ2-5; 9 bases map to TRBD1. The CDR3 extends over 16 amino acids. V gave up 2 bases and J gave up 4 bases; unmatched junction bases: 8. Germline V gene sequence: CDR1 MNHNY, CDR2 SVGAGI (reference sequence). CDR3 sequence: CASSYPDRGGGETQYF. In DNA, the CDR3 is TGTGCCAGCAGTTACCCGGACAGGGGAGGTGGAGAGACCCAGTACTTC.

The V and J genes are TRBV15 and TRBJ1-6, with 11 bases matching TRBD1. Germline CDR1 is LNHNV and CDR2 is YYDKDF (reference sequence). The CDR3 consists of 15 residues. V shed 9 bases and J 13 bases; nucleotides not matched to a gene: 14. The DNA of the CDR3 is TGTGCCACAAGAGACCCGGGACAGGGGGTTCTTCCCCTCCACTTT. Its protein product is CATRDPGQGVLPLHF.

This sequence joins TRBV6-1 and TRBJ1-4; 8 positions agree with TRBD1. CDR1 is MNHNS and CDR2 is SASEGT in the germline V gene. With V trimmed by 3 bases and J by 4 bases, 1 base remained unmatched. The CDR3 is made up of 14 amino acids. In DNA, the CDR3 is TGTGCCAGCAGTGAGGACAGGGTTAATGAAAAACTGTTTTTT. Protein: CASSEDRVNEKLFF.

CDR3 bases: TGTGCCAGCAGCCCGGGCCAGGGGGCGGACTTGCCCCAGCATTTT. This translates into CASSPGQGADLPQHF. The J gene is TRBJ1-5, the V gene TRBV5-6, with TRBD1 matching 8 bases. The CDR3 covers 15 residues. From germline, CDR1 is SGHDT and CDR2 YYEEEE. Trimming removed 4 bases from V and 9 bases from J; junction bases left unmatched: 12.

The chain has TRBV5-1 and TRBJ2-3; 12 positions match TRBD2. The V gene's germline CDR1 is SGHRS and CDR2 YFSETQ. This CDR3 is 16 amino acids long. V lost 4 bases to trimming and J lost 6 bases; unmatched junction nucleotides: 9. The CDR3 loop reads CASSRELAGGGDTQYF. The DNA for the CDR3 is TGCGCCAGCAGCCGCGAACTAGCGGGGGGTGGGGATACGCAGTATTTT.

The CDR3 DNA follows: TGCGCCAGCAGGTGGGCGGGCGACACTGAAGCTTTCTTT. It yields the protein CASRWAGDTEAFF. V gene TRBV5-1 combines with J gene TRBJ1-1, with D unresolved. The CDR3 has 13 residues. Per germline, CDR1 SGHRS and CDR2 YFSETQ. Trimming took 5 bases from V and 3 from J, leaving 11 bases between them.

CDR3 in DNA: TGCGCCAGCAAACTTGGACAGGGCACTGAAGCTTTCTTT. It is translated as CASKLGQGTEAFF. The chain uses TRBV5-1 and TRBJ1-1; 8 nucleotides align to TRBD1. The V segment lost 6 bases and the J segment 4 bases; nucleotides outside the gene matches: 5. From germline, CDR1 is SGHRS and CDR2 YFSETQ. The CDR3 consists of 13 residues. The full variable domain, rest sourced from reference TRBV5-1 and TRBJ1-1, is KAGVTQTPRYLIKTRGQQVTLSCSPISGHRSVSWYQQTPGQGLQFLFEYFSETQRNKGNFPGRFSGRQFSNSRSEMNVSTLELGDSALYLCASKLGQGTEAFFGQGTRLTVV.